This is a list of T cell receptor beta chains from one sample in a study of blood T cell repertoires in COVID-19. Method: immunoSEQ multiplex PCR; TCRdb's copy keeps in-frame clones and lacks some. The sample lists hundreds of thousands of clones, 80% to 90% seen once, with roughly 1.4% in the top ten. The sample comprised peripheral blood. Every receptor here comes from a man at least 80 years old with acute or convalescent COVID-19. Both conserved end residues are part of each CDR3. The order of the fields is V gene, D gene, clone size, J gene, CDR3 DNA, CDR3 protein. D genes are given only for firm matches. Not all rows give a size; the values are once, few, many and, for expanded clones, a class.

TRBV6-2/TRBV6-3,.,.,TRBJ1-1,TGTGCCAGCAGTTACGGGAGGGCGACTGAAGCTTTCTTT,CASSYGRATEAFF
TRBV12-3/TRBV12-4,.,once,TRBJ1-2,TGTGCCAGCAGTTCCGACACCGGCTATGGCTACACCTTC,CASSSDTGYGYTF
TRBV6-2/TRBV6-3,.,.,TRBJ1-1,TGTGCCAGCAGTTACGGCAGGAACACTGAAGCTTTCTTT,CASSYGRNTEAFF
TRBV28,TRBD1,.,TRBJ1-4,TGTGCCAGCAGTTGGACAGGGGCTAATGAAAAACTGTTTTTT,CASSWTGANEKLFF
TRBV18,.,.,TRBJ2-7,TGTGCCAGCTCACCAACCCCGGGGTACGAGCAGTACTTC,CASSPTPGYEQYF
TRBV7-9,TRBD2,.,TRBJ2-5,TGTGCCAGCAGCCATACACTTGGGGGGGAAGAGACCCAGTACTTC,CASSHTLGGEETQYF
TRBV6-6,.,.,TRBJ1-4,TGTGCCAGCAGTATCGATGAAAAACTGTTTTTT,CASSIDEKLFF
TRBV18,.,.,TRBJ1-5,TGTGCCAGCTCACTGGGCAGGAATAGCAATCAGCCCCAGCATTTT,CASSLGRNSNQPQHF
TRBV18,TRBD1,.,TRBJ1-6,TGTGCCAGCTCACCGGGACAGGGATATAATTCACCCCTCCACTTT,CASSPGQGYNSPLHF
TRBV4-1,TRBD1,.,TRBJ1-1,TGCGCCAGCAGCCAGCAGGGGGCTTTAGCTGAAGCTTTCTTT,CASSQQGALAEAFF
TRBV2,.,.,TRBJ2-1,TGTGCCAGCAGTGGACTAGGCTACAATGAGCAGTTCTTC,CASSGLGYNEQFF
TRBV20-1,TRBD1,.,TRBJ1-2,TGCAGTGCTGTACAGGGGGCGGGCTACACCTTC,CSAVQGAGYTF
TRBV29-1,TRBD1,.,TRBJ1-4,TGCAGCGTTAGACAGGGACGGGAAAAACTGTTTTTT,CSVRQGREKLFF
TRBV6-4,.,.,TRBJ2-7,TGTGCCAGCAGTGACTCGTTGTTTGACAGTGCCTACGAGCAGTACTTC,CASSDSLFDSAYEQYF
TRBV2,.,.,TRBJ2-5,TGTGCCGGAAAGACAGGGAGGCTCGAAGAGACCCAGTACTTC,CAGKTGRLEETQYF
TRBV5-5,TRBD1,few,TRBJ1-1,TGTGCCAGCAGCTTGGGGGACAGGGGGCGCGTGATGACTGAAGCTTTCTTT,CASSLGDRGRVMTEAFF
TRBV6-5,.,few,TRBJ2-7,TGTGCCAGCAGTTCGCAGGTCCAGGGCTACGAGCAGTACTTC,CASSSQVQGYEQYF
TRBV28,.,few,TRBJ2-7,TGTGCCAGCAGTTTCGGACCAGAGGGAGGGCAGTACTTC,CASSFGPEGGQYF
TRBV24-1,TRBD1,once,TRBJ1-1,TGTGCCACCAGTGATTCTTCGGCAGGGGGCGAGAACACTGAAGCTTTCTTT,CATSDSSAGGENTEAFF
TRBV11-1,.,once,TRBJ1-2,TGTGCCAGCAGCTTAAGCGACGCGGTGATCTATGGCTACACCTTC,CASSLSDAVIYGYTF
TRBV7-2,TRBD2,.,TRBJ2-5,TGTGCCAGCAGTTTAGGGTGGACTAGCGGGCCACAAGAGACCCAGTACTTC,CASSLGWTSGPQETQYF
TRBV5-1,TRBD1,.,TRBJ2-1,TGCGCCAGCAGCTTTACAGGGGTAAGGGACAATGAGCAGTTCTTC,CASSFTGVRDNEQFF
TRBV28,TRBD2,.,TRBJ2-2,TGTGCCAGCAGTCTAGCCCTAGCGGGAGGGTCGAACACCGGGGAGCTGTTTTTT,CASSLALAGGSNTGELFF
TRBV4-2,TRBD2,.,TRBJ2-3,TGTGCCAGCAGCCCGTTGCTAGCGGAGGGCACAGATACGCAGTATTTT,CASSPLLAEGTDTQYF
TRBV28,.,.,TRBJ2-2,TGTGCCAGCATCCCCAGGACCGGGGAGCTGTTTTTT,CASIPRTGELFF
TRBV28,.,.,TRBJ1-3,TGTGCCAGCATTTCGACAGCAAACACCATATATTTT,CASISTANTIYF
TRBV6-5,TRBD1,.,TRBJ1-1,TGTGCCAGCACCTTAGACAGGGGGAACACTGAAGCTTTCTTT,CASTLDRGNTEAFF
TRBV3-1/TRBV3-2,.,.,TRBJ1-2,TGTGCCAGCAGCCCGAGGGTCCCTTCGACCTATGGCTACACCTTC,CASSPRVPSTYGYTF
TRBV4-2,.,.,TRBJ1-1,TGTGCCAGCACCCAAGGGAGGGCGAACACTGAAGCTTTCTTT,CASTQGRANTEAFF
TRBV7-3,TRBD2,.,TRBJ2-3,TGTGCCAGCAGCTCTTCAAGTAATAGTCCGGGGACTAGCGGGAGGGCCTCAGATACGCAGTATTTT,CASSSSSNSPGTSGRASDTQYF
TRBV2,TRBD1,.,TRBJ1-2,TGTGCCAGCAGGAAGGGTGGGACAGGGTCGAACTATGGCTACACCTTC,CASRKGGTGSNYGYTF
TRBV15,.,.,TRBJ2-3,TGTGCCACCTCCGAGGGGGCAGATACGCAGTATTTT,CATSEGADTQYF
TRBV7-3,TRBD1,.,TRBJ1-3,TGTGCCAGCAGTATCGACAGGGGACCTGGAAACACCATATATTTT,CASSIDRGPGNTIYF
TRBV5-4,.,.,TRBJ2-1,TGTGCCAGCAGCTTGGGGGGACAACTCTCCTACAATGAGCAGTTCTTC,CASSLGGQLSYNEQFF
TRBV7-8,.,.,TRBJ2-5,TGTGCCAGCACCCACAGGGACCCCGTGGAGACCCAGTACTTC,CASTHRDPVETQYF
TRBV27,.,.,TRBJ1-4,TGTGCCAGCAGTATACTCCGGAGGGGCAATAATGAAAAACTGTTTTTT,CASSILRRGNNEKLFF
TRBV7-3,TRBD1,once,TRBJ1-6,TGTGCCAGCAGCTTAACGGGACAGGTTAATAATTCACCCCTCCACTTT,CASSLTGQVNNSPLHF
TRBV27,TRBD2,once,TRBJ2-3,TGTGCCAGCAGCAACGCGGGAGGGCGGAGAGATACGCAGTATTTT,CASSNAGGRRDTQYF
TRBV29-1,TRBD1,.,TRBJ1-1,TGCAGCGTATCCGACAGGGGGCTCGGGATGATGAACTCTGAAGCTTTCTTT,CSVSDRGLGMMNSEAFF
TRBV28,TRBD1,.,TRBJ1-5,TGTGCCAGCAGTTTAGGCGGGACAGGGGGCCTTTGGCGGCCCCAGCATTTT,CASSLGGTGGLWRPQHF
TRBV18,TRBD1,.,TRBJ2-7,TGTGCCAGCTCCCCCGGGACAGGGGGCGAGCAGTACTTC,CASSPGTGGEQYF
TRBV7-3,TRBD2,.,TRBJ2-3,TGTGCCAGCAGCTTAGGGGCTAGCGGGAGTTATGGAGATACGCAGTATTTT,CASSLGASGSYGDTQYF
TRBV19,.,.,TRBJ2-4,TGTGCCAGTAGTATTTGGCGGCCTCTAGCCAAAAACATTCAGTACTTC,CASSIWRPLAKNIQYF
TRBV9,TRBD2,.,TRBJ2-1,TGTGCCAGCAGCGTAGACCCAGCGGGAGGATACAATGAGCAGTTCTTC,CASSVDPAGGYNEQFF
TRBV11-3,.,few,TRBJ2-7,TGTGCCAGCAGCTTAGATACAAACTACGAGCAGTACTTC,CASSLDTNYEQYF
TRBV28,.,.,TRBJ1-2,TGTGCCAGCAGTTTGGGGATATTCGGACCGAGGGATGGCTACACCTTC,CASSLGIFGPRDGYTF
TRBV7-9,.,.,TRBJ2-4,TGTGCCAGCAGCTTCGTCCAGGGAAACATTCAGTACTTC,CASSFVQGNIQYF
TRBV6-2/TRBV6-3,.,.,TRBJ1-5,TGTGCCAGCAGTTACTCGCACGGAAGGGGACTAAGGAATCAGCCCCAGCATTTT,CASSYSHGRGLRNQPQHF
TRBV7-9,TRBD2,.,TRBJ2-1,TGTGCCAGCAGCACGGGACTAGCCTCCTACAATGAGCAGTTCTTC,CASSTGLASYNEQFF
TRBV28,TRBD1,.,TRBJ2-7,TGTGCCAGCAGTTCCCGGACAGGCTCCTACGAGCAGTACTTC,CASSSRTGSYEQYF
TRBV7-2,TRBD2,.,TRBJ2-1,TGTGCCAGCAGCTTATGGCTAGCGGGGGGGAGCTCCTACAATGAGCAGTTCTTC,CASSLWLAGGSSYNEQFF
TRBV5-1,TRBD1,.,TRBJ2-4,TGCGCCAGCAGCAGGGACAGGGCCTCCCTCTTCATTCAGTACTTC,CASSRDRASLFIQYF
TRBV5-6,.,.,TRBJ1-2,TGTGCCAGCAGCTTGCAGGGTGGCGGTCCCGATGGCTACACCTTC,CASSLQGGGPDGYTF